Listed below are T cell receptor beta chains from one sample, sequenced in a study of beta chain features in type 1 diabetes. TCRdb's copy holds only in-frame clones and misses some; the assay was immunoSEQ multiplex PCR. The table includes about 120,000 clones, over 15% detected once. What was sequenced was central memory CD4+ T cells from blood. The receptors were sampled from a man aged 25-45 years with type 1 diabetes. Both conserved end residues are part of each CDR3.

TRBV2	TRBJ2-5	CASSSTSGGETQYF
TRBV30	TRBJ2-3	CAWRRQGGRTDTQYF
TRBV18	TRBJ2-7	CASHGQALEQYF
TRBV7-8	TRBJ2-5	CASSPGTGLMETQYF
TRBV30	TRBJ2-1	CAWSVKLANNEQFF
TRBV19	TRBJ2-5	CASSTSTIRETQYF
TRBV6-1	TRBJ2-5	CASRSWGQETQYF
TRBV20-1	TRBJ2-3	CSGGSTDTQYF
TRBV11-3	TRBJ2-1	CASTKGGLGGIDEQFF
TRBV2	TRBJ2-5	CASNREETQYF
TRBV30	TRBJ2-3	CAWSTLGQGGDTQYF
TRBV5-4	TRBJ2-7	CASSWLYEQYF
TRBV29-1	TRBJ1-1	CSVQTGNFDTEAFF
TRBV5-6	TRBJ2-7	CASSLPGTEQYF
TRBV6-5	TRBJ1-4	CASRVSKIGEKLFF
TRBV11-3	TRBJ2-1	CASSLVGRDGNEQFF
TRBV5-6	TRBJ2-1	CASSYPLAGGPHEQFF
TRBV18	TRBJ2-1	CASSLGQGLYNEQFF